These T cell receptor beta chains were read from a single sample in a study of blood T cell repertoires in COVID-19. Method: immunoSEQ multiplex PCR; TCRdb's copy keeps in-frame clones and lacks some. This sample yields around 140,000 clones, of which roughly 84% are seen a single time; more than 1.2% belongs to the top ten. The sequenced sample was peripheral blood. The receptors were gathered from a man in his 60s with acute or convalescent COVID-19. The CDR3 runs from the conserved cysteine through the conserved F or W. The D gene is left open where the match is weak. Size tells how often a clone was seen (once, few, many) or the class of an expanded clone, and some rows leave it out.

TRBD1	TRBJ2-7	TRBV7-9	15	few	TGTGCCAGCAGCTTAGGTGGGACAGCTACCTACGAGCAGTACTTC	CASSLGGTATYEQYF
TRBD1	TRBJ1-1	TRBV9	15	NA	TGTGCCAGCAGCGCCCGGGACAGTTGGGACACTGAAGCTTTCTTT	CASSARDSWDTEAFF
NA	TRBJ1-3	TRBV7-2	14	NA	TGTGCCAGCAGGCGGAAAAGCTCTGGAAACACCATATATTTT	CASRRKSSGNTIYF
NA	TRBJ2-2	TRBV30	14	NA	TGTGCCTGGAAGGGACATTGGAACACCGGGGAGCTGTTTTTT	CAWKGHWNTGELFF
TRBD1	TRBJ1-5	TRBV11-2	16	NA	TGTGCCAGCAGCTTCGGGGGGACAGGTGCCATTCAGCCCCAGCATTTT	CASSFGGTGAIQPQHF
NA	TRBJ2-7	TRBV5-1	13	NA	TGCGCCAGCACCCTTGACAGGAACTACGAGCAGTACTTC	CASTLDRNYEQYF
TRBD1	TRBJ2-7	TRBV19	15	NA	TGTGCCAGTAGTATGTTGGGACAGGGATCCTACGAGCAGTACTTC	CASSMLGQGSYEQYF
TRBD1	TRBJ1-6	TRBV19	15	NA	TGTGCCAGTAGTATAGGGGGGACAGGGGATTCACCCCTCCACTTT	CASSIGGTGDSPLHF
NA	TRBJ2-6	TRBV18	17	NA	TGTGCCAGCTCACCAACTAGTTCTAGCTCTGGGGCCAACGTCCTGACTTTC	CASSPTSSSSGANVLTF
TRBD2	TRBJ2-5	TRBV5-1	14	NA	TGCGCCAGCAGCTTTAGCGGGGGAGGGGAGACCCAGTACTTC	CASSFSGGGETQYF
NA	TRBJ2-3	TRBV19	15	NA	TGTGCCAGTAGTATGTTAGCGGCGGGCACAGATACGCAGTATTTT	CASSMLAAGTDTQYF
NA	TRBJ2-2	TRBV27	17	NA	TGTGCCAGCAGTTTAAAGGGGGGGTCACTGAACACCGGGGAGCTGTTTTTT	CASSLKGGSLNTGELFF
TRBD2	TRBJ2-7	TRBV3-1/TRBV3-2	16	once	TGTGCCAGCAGCCAAGTCTTAGGACTAGCGGGAGTTGAGCAGTACTTC	CASSQVLGLAGVEQYF
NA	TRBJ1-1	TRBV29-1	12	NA	TGCAGCGTCCGACAGCCGAACACTGAAGCTTTCTTT	CSVRQPNTEAFF
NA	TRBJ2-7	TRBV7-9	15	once	TGTGCCAGCAGCCTAGGGACACTGAGCTCCTACGAGCAGTACTTC	CASSLGTLSSYEQYF
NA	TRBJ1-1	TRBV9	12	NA	TGTGCCAGCAGCGTAGGAGGGACTGAAGCTTTCTTT	CASSVGGTEAFF
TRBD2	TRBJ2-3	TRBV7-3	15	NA	TGTGCCAGCAGGCTCTCAGCGGGGAGCACAGATACGCAGTATTTT	CASRLSAGSTDTQYF
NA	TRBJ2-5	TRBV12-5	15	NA	TGTGCTAGTGGTTTGGTCCCGGGACTCCAAGAGACCCAGTACTTC	CASGLVPGLQETQYF
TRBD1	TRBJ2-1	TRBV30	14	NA	TGTGCCTGGACCTACAGGGGTATCTACAATGAGCAGTTCTTC	CAWTYRGIYNEQFF
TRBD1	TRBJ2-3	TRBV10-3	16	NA	TGTGCCATCAGTGAGTCGGGTAAGGGGGCCGGAGATACGCAGTATTTT	CAISESGKGAGDTQYF
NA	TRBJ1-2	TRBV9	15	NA	TGTGCCAGCAGCGTAGAAGGGCCTCGGGGTTATGGCTACACCTTC	CASSVEGPRGYGYTF
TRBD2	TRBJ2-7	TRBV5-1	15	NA	TGCGCCAGCAGCTTGCGACGGGGGGATACCTACGAGCAGTACTTC	CASSLRRGDTYEQYF
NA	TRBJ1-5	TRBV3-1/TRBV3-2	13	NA	TGTGCCAGCAGCGATGGGGGGAATCAGCCCCAGCATTTT	CASSDGGNQPQHF
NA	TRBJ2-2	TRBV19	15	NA	TGTGCCAGTATTTCGGGAGCTACCGACGGCGGGGAGCTGTTTTTT	CASISGATDGGELFF
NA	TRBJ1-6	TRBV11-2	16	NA	TGTGCCAGCAGCTTGGCGGACAGCTCCTATAATTCACCCCTCCACTTT	CASSLADSSYNSPLHF
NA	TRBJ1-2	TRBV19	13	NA	TGTGCCAGTAGCCTACAGGGAAACTATGGCTACACCTTC	CASSLQGNYGYTF
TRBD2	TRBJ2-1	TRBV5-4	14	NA	TGTGCCAGCAGCTTGTTCTGGGGGGGGGATGAGCAGTTCTTC	CASSLFWGGDEQFF
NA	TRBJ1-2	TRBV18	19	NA	TGTGCCAGCTCAATATCTGCAGGCGGCCGGGGGGTAGCTAACTATGGCTACACCTTC	CASSISAGGRGVANYGYTF
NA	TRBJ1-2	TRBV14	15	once	TGTGCCAGCAGCCAAGGTTTGGGCGACAACTATGGCTACACCTTC	CASSQGLGDNYGYTF
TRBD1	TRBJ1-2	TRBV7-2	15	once	TGTGCCAGCAGCGCCCGGACAGGGGATGGTTATGGCTACACCTTC	CASSARTGDGYGYTF
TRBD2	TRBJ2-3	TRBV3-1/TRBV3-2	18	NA	TGTGCCAGCAGCCAAGACGGGACTAGCGGGTCTAGCACAGATACGCAGTATTTT	CASSQDGTSGSSTDTQYF
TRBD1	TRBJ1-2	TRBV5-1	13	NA	TGCGCCAGCAGCCAAGGGGGCTCCTATGGCTACACCTTC	CASSQGGSYGYTF
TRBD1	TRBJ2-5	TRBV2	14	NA	TGTGCCAGCAACCGGGACAGGGGGAAAGAGACCCAGTACTTC	CASNRDRGKETQYF
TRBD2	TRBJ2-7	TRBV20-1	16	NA	TGCAGTGCTAGTACTTCCTCTCGCGGGAGACCCTACGAGCAGTACTTC	CSASTSSRGRPYEQYF
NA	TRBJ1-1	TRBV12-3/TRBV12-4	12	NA	TGTGCCAGCAGTCTCGACAGGTCGACAGCTTTCTTT	CASSLDRSTAFF
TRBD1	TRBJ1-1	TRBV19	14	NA	TGTGCCAGTAGTATTGCGACAGGGTCGATTGAAGCTTTCTTT	CASSIATGSIEAFF
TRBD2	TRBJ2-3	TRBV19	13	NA	TGTGCCAGTAGTAGCGGGAGGCGAGATACGCAGTATTTT	CASSSGRRDTQYF
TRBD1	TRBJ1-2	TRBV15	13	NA	TGTGCCACCGGGACAGGGGCCCGCTATGGCTACACCTTC	CATGTGARYGYTF
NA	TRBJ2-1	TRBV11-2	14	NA	TGTGCCAGCAGCTCCCGGACGGGATACAATGAGCAGTTCTTC	CASSSRTGYNEQFF
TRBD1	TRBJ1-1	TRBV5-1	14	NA	TGCGCCAGCAGCTTGCCCCAGGGGGCTGCTGAAGCTTTCTTT	CASSLPQGAAEAFF
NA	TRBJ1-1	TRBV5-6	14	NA	TGTGCCAGCAGCCACCGGGAGATGAACACTGAAGCTTTCTTT	CASSHREMNTEAFF
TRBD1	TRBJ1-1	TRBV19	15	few	TGTGCCAGTAGTATGTCTCCAGGGGGAGGCACTGAAGCTTTCTTT	CASSMSPGGGTEAFF
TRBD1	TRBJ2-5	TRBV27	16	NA	TGTGCCAGCAGTTTGCTCGACAGGGGGGGTTTGGAGACCCAGTACTTC	CASSLLDRGGLETQYF
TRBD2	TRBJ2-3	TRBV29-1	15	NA	TGCAGCGTATCAACTAGCGGGGGCTACACAGATACGCAGTATTTT	CSVSTSGGYTDTQYF